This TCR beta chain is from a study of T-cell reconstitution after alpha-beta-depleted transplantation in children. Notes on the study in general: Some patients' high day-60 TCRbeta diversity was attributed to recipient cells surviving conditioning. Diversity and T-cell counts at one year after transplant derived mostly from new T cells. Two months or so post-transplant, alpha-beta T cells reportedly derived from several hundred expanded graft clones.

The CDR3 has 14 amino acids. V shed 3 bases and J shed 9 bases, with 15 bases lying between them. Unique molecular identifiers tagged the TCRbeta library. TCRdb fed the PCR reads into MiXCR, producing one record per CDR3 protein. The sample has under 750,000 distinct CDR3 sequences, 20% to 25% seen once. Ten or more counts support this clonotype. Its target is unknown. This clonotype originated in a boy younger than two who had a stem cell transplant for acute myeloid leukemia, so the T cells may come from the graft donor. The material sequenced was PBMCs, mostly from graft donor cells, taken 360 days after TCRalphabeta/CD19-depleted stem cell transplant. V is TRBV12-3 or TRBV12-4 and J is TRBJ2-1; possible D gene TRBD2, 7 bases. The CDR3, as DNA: TGTGCCAGCAGTTTCTGGGGGGGGGCACCTGAGCAGTTCTTC. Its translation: CASSFWGGAPEQFF.